The T cell receptor beta chain under discussion was sequenced for a study of T cell repertoires in cytomegalovirus infection (dated by TCRdb to the late 2010s). For context, the study as a whole: The HLA type of each donor mattered for the analysis, because public TCR beta signatures pointed to carriage of CMV infection along with the matching HLA type. What the authors observed across the whole study: The ex vivo response was dominated by HLA-C-restricted CMV-specific TCR beta clonotypes, which also provided the single most frequent clonotype in two of eight donors. Carriers of CMV infection plus the relevant HLA type were discriminated by the cumulative frequency of public TCR beta family members in the study cohort and in an independent approximately 350-donor cohort.

The germline V gene (reference sequence) specifies SGHKS as CDR1 and YYEKEE as CDR2. V is cut by 0 bases and J by 0 bases, and the space between the germline ends is 7 bases. Reading from cysteine to phenylalanine, the CDR3 counts 16 amino acids. CDR3 DNA is the only sequence kept; it has 48 bases, read in frame from the first base. A note on this clonotype: Its antigen is unknown. Base qualities are not at hand, and no much larger clone is one base apart.

Sequencing was performed on an Illumina HiSeq 1500. TCRdb cleaned the public reads at Q25 with fastp, built clones with MiXCR and kept in-frame beta chains. Rows with one shared CDR3 protein collapse into an entry with the most common genes and DNA. Present in this sample are 150,000 to 200,000 distinct CDR3 sequences, about 21% of which were seen just once. Just under 3% of the sample is taken by the ten largest. This sequence was found in a human donor in good health (CMV status not recorded). Some clones in this sample may be carry-over from other donors' samples. The sequence links TRBV5-5 to TRBJ2-6, with an unclear D gene assignment. Source material: PBMCs. The nucleotide sequence reads as follows: TGTGCCAGCAGCTTGGAAGTTTACTCTGGGGCCAACGTCCTGACTTTC. This encodes CASSLEVYSGANVLTF.